The 5 T cell receptor beta chains below come from one sample, sequenced in a study of cytomegalovirus exposure and HLA in healthy donors (dated by TCRdb to 2016 to 2017). The library was produced with the immunoSEQ multiplex PCR assay. The multiplex PCR relied on a mix of 60 forward primers for TCR Vbeta segments and 13 reverse primers for TCR Jbeta segments. TCRdb provides this immuneACCESS table in a form limited to in-frame rearrangements. Some clones are lacking; in checked studies, under half of them reflect an unresolved V gene, and why the rest are absent is not known. Counted in this sample were about 150,000 clones; roughly 80% of them appeared once. 3.5% to 4.5% of the sample belongs to the ten largest clones. The specimen sequenced was PBMCs. The receptors were gathered from a woman aged 40-49 years in good health and CMV-seropositive.

The chain carries TRBV19 and TRBJ1-5; D possibly corresponds to TRBD1 (6 bases). The V gene lost 0 bases and the J gene lost 4 bases, with 13 bases spanning the gap. This CDR3 contains 16 residues. Germline V gene sequence: CDR1 LNHDA, CDR2 SQIVND (reference sequence). CDR3 coding DNA: TGTGCCAGTAGTATAGATCGGGGCAGGGGAAATCAGCCCCAGCATTTT. It specifies CASSIDRGRGNQPQHF.

The rearrangement joins TRBV28 to TRBJ2-7; TRBD2 matches 10 bases. This CDR3 has 14 residues. CDR1 is MDHEN and CDR2 is SYDVKM in the germline V gene. The V segment lost 5 bases and the J segment 1 base; nucleotides outside the gene matches: 2. The CDR3 reads CASSQLAGSYEQYF. The CDR3 DNA reads as TGTGCCAGCAGTCAACTAGCGGGATCCTACGAGCAGTACTTC.

The CDR3 region has the DNA TGTGCCAGCAGGACAAATGGGGGCGACGAGCAGTACTTC. Encoded protein: CASRTNGGDEQYF. V and J are TRBV7-6 and TRBJ2-7, with D tentatively TRBD1 (6 bases). Trimming cost V 6 bases and J 5 bases, with 14 bases left between them. CDR3 size: 13 residues. Germline lookup yields CDR1 SGHVS and CDR2 FNYEAQ. Variable domain in full (rest from reference TRBV7-6 and TRBJ2-7): GAGVSQSPRYKVTKRGQDVALRCDPISGHVSLYWYRQALGQGPEFLTYFNYEAQQDKSGLPNDRFSAERPEGSISTLTIQRTEQRDSAMYRCASRTNGGDEQYFGPGTRLTVT.

The genes are TRBV7-8 and TRBJ2-1; the match to TRBD2 covers 9 bases. CDR1 SGHVS and CDR2 FQNEAQ come from the germline V gene. The CDR3 extends over 19 amino acids. J lost 3 bases, V lost 10 bases, and 22 bases had no gene match. In DNA, the CDR3 is TGTGCCACCAATGGAGGGGGCGCGGGAGGGCCCTCCCGCTACAATGAGCAGTTCTTC. Its translation: CATNGGGAGGPSRYNEQFF.

V usage is TRBV7-2 and J usage is TRBJ1-5; 9 bases match TRBD1. The CDR3 runs 16 residues. Germline V gene sequence: CDR1 SGHTA, CDR2 FQGNSA. The V gene end was trimmed by 4 bases and the J gene end by 6 bases; junction bases not matched to a gene: 10. The CDR3 nucleotides read TGTGCCAGCAGCTACTCCGGGACAGGGTATGGTCAGCCCCAGCATTTT. Residues: CASSYSGTGYGQPQHF.